This T cell receptor (beta chain) originates from a study of T cells in Graves' hyperthyroidism and ophthalmopathy. This clonotype was seen many times. Its antigen is unknown. The V gene end was trimmed by 1 base and the J gene end by 12 bases; junction bases not matched to a gene: 10. The CDR3 spans 14 residues. The germline V gene has CDR1 SGDLS and CDR2 YYNGEE. Amplification yielded TCR beta CDR3 regions, with RNA transcripts as the source. Carried out on the TCR CDR3, a first-round RT-PCR used the HTBI primer set. One entry per CDR3 protein results from TCRdb running MiXCR on the multiplex PCR reads. The sample includes roughly 150,000 distinct CDR3 sequences, around 8.9% of them seen just once. Exclusions: uncontrolled infection, other autoimmune disease, pregnancy, lactation. PBMCs were obtained from 9.5 to 10 ml fresh peripheral blood. The study's findings and limits: A 13 V-J model separated ophthalmopathy from stable hyperthyroidism.

The chain recombines TRBV9 with TRBJ2-1; 7 nucleotides line up with TRBD2. This clonotype was sampled from a woman younger than 30 with Graves' hyperthyroidism that later progressed to Graves' ophthalmopathy. Sequenced sample: blood. DNA for the CDR3: TGTGCCAGCAGCGTATGGGGCGGGAGAGTTCGGCAGTTCTTC. It specifies CASSVWGGRVRQFF. Full variable domain (remainder filled in from reference TRBV9 and TRBJ2-1): DSGVTQTPKHLITATGQRVTLRCSPRSGDLSVYWYQQSLDQGLQFLIQYYNGEERAKGNILERFSAQQFPDLHSELNLSSLELGDSALYFCASSVWGGRVRQFFGPGTRLTVL.